This T cell receptor (beta chain) was profiled in a study of blood T cell repertoires in COVID-19. TCRdb keeps only in-frame clones here, not all; method: immunoSEQ multiplex PCR. This table has around 60,000 clones, roughly 79% appearing once. In germline, CDR1 is GTSNPN, CDR2 SVGIG (reference sequence). This CDR3 contains 13 residues. The V gene lost 3 bases and the J gene lost 3 bases, with 11 bases spanning the gap. The chain uses TRBV30 and TRBJ1-2, with a possible D match to TRBD1 (5 bases). The TCR originated in a human donor in a cohort sampled during active COVID-19. The sample taken for sequencing was peripheral blood. This CDR3 is CAWRSLGDYGYTF. CDR3 in DNA: TGTGCCTGGAGGTCGCTAGGGGACTATGGCTACACCTTC.